The 16 T cell receptor beta chains below all came from one sample that was sequenced in a study of cytomegalovirus exposure and HLA in healthy donors (dated by TCRdb to about 2017). Library prep was done by the immunoSEQ multiplex PCR assay. For the multiplex PCR, a mixture combining 60 forward primers for TCR Vbeta segments and 13 reverse primers for TCR Jbeta segments was used. TCRdb limited this immuneACCESS table to in-frame rearrangements with V and J called. A share of clones is missing; checked studies link under half to unresolved V genes, and the rest is unexplained. The sample has roughly 180,000 clones on record, 70% to 80% of them singletons. In total, the top ten clones hold approximately 1.2% of the sample. Sequencing was carried out using PBMCs. The receptors shown here come from a man aged 25 to 45 in good health and CMV-seronegative.

This clone was seen just once. The chain combines TRBV30 with TRBJ2-3; the match to TRBD2 covers 9 bases. Germline CDR1 GTSNPN, CDR2 SVGIG (reference sequence). The CDR3 totals 15 residues. V shed 5 bases and J 8 bases; nucleotides not matched to a gene: 14. In DNA form, the CDR3 reads TGTGCCTGGGGAAGGGCGGGGGGGAGCCGGGGTACGCAGTATTTT. Its translation is CAWGRAGGSRGTQYF.

The genes are TRBV27 and TRBJ2-1; TRBD1 matches 10 bases. This CDR3 region has 16 residues. Germline V gene data show CDR1 as MNHEY and CDR2 as SMNVEV (reference sequence). J was trimmed by 4 bases and V by 9 bases; bases with no gene match: 12. As DNA, the CDR3 is TGTGCCAGTTCCCCTTCCGGGACAGGGGTATACAATGAGCAGTTCTTC. Protein product: CASSPSGTGVYNEQFF.

This chain joins TRBV7-2 and TRBJ1-4; D is undetermined. Trimming removed 3 bases from V and 6 bases from J, with 17 bases in between. CDR1 is SGHTA and CDR2 is FQGNSA in the germline V gene. The CDR3 is 16 residues long. This CDR3 is CASSFYIPWEYEKLFF. CDR3 nucleotides: TGTGCCAGCAGCTTTTATATACCCTGGGAGTATGAAAAACTGTTTTTT.

As DNA, the CDR3 is TGTGCCAGCTCACCAGGGGCGAGTGGGGAGCAGTACTTC. Amino acids: CASSPGASGEQYF. The gene calls are TRBV18 and TRBJ2-7; perhaps TRBD1 as D (5 bases). CDR1 and CDR2 from the germline V gene are KGHSH and LQKENI. Trimming removed 2 bases from V and 7 bases from J, with 12 bases in between. The CDR3 has 13 residues.

This clone showed up just a few times. The chain is built from TRBV6-5 and TRBJ1-3; D is uncertain. Germline CDR1 is MNHEY and CDR2 is SVGAGI. Trimming pared 2 bases from V and 0 bases from J, leaving 5 bases between. The CDR3 runs to 14 residues. The CDR3 coding sequence is TGTGCCAGCAGTTACACAGACTCTGGAAACACCATATATTTT. Amino acid sequence: CASSYTDSGNTIYF.

J is TRBJ2-2 and V is TRBV6-5; TRBD1 matches at 7 bases. The CDR3 has 14 amino acids. V gave up 2 bases and J gave up 6 bases; unmatched junction bases: 3. Looked up from germline, CDR1 is MNHEY and CDR2 is SVGAGI. The CDR3 sequence: CASSYGQEAGELFF. The CDR3 region has the DNA TGTGCCAGCAGTTACGGACAGGAAGCCGGGGAGCTGTTTTTT.

This clone was observed a handful of times. The chain links TRBV25-1 to TRBJ2-1; 10 bases are a match to TRBD2. This CDR3 contains 14 residues. V was pared by 9 bases and J by 6 bases, with 8 bases of the junction left unmatched. Germline CDR1 is MGHDK and CDR2 is SYGVNS. CDR3 amino acids: CASRSSGSGNEQFF. Here the CDR3 DNA reads TGTGCCAGTCGGTCTAGCGGGAGTGGCAATGAGCAGTTCTTC.

The chain combines TRBV11-2 with TRBJ2-7, with D possibly matching TRBD2 (6 bases). CDR3 length equals 15 residues. V dropped 6 bases and J dropped 5 bases, with 20 bases sitting between them. Germline V gene data show CDR1 as SGHAT and CDR2 as FQNNGV. The CDR3, as DNA: TGTGCCAGCAGAGATACGGGACTCTCCATCAACGAGCAGTACTTC. It specifies CASRDTGLSINEQYF.

The chain carries TRBV30 and TRBJ2-5; 13 positions match TRBD2. With 3 bases clipped from V and 5 bases from J, the junction kept 9 bases outside the gene matches. The CDR3 totals 16 residues. Germline assignment: CDR1 GTSNPN and CDR2 SVGIG (reference sequence). CDR3 protein: CAWRSGLAGAGETQYF. The CDR3 bases are TGTGCCTGGAGGTCCGGACTAGCGGGAGCCGGGGAGACCCAGTACTTC.

The chain is built from TRBV7-3 and TRBJ2-7; perhaps TRBD2 as D (6 bases). The CDR3 spans 15 residues. In germline, CDR1 is SGHTA, CDR2 FQGTGA. The germline V and J ends were trimmed by 2 bases and 0 bases, with 11 bases remaining between them. The CDR3 nucleotides are TGTGCCAGCAGCTTATATGTGGGGGGCTCCTACGAGCAGTACTTC. Protein: CASSLYVGGSYEQYF.

The chain uses TRBV10-3 and TRBJ2-3; 14 bases are a match to TRBD2. The CDR3 contains 17 residues. CDR1 and CDR2 (germline): ENHRY, SYGVKD. V was pared by 3 bases and J by 2 bases, with 4 bases of the junction left unmatched. CDR3 loop: CAISDGTSGGPTDTQYF. CDR3 coding DNA: TGTGCCATCAGTGACGGGACTAGCGGGGGACCCACAGATACGCAGTATTTT.

The rearrangement uses TRBV5-4 and TRBJ2-3, with 13 bases lining up with TRBD2. V lost 0 bases and J lost 0; bases outside the gene matches: 1. The CDR3 has 17 amino acids. The germline gives CDR1 SGHNT, CDR2 YYREEE (reference sequence). The CDR3 loop reads CASSLGLAGGSTDTQYF. Here the CDR3 DNA reads TGTGCCAGCAGCTTGGGACTAGCGGGGGGCAGCACAGATACGCAGTATTTT.

This sequence joins TRBV2 and TRBJ2-1; perhaps TRBD1 as D (6 bases). The CDR3 covers 12 residues. Germline V gives CDR1 SNHLY, CDR2 FYNNEI. With 7 bases removed from V and 6 bases from J, the gap between germline ends came to 10 bases. In DNA, the CDR3 is TGTGCCAGCAAGGGGGTAGGCAATGAGCAGTTCTTC. This translates into CASKGVGNEQFF.

This clone came up once. The chain has TRBV11-2 and TRBJ2-7; 8 nucleotides align to TRBD1. V gave up 5 bases and J gave up 6 bases; unmatched junction bases: 15. The CDR3 consists of 16 residues. Per the germline V gene, CDR1 is SGHAT and CDR2 is FQNNGV. The CDR3, as DNA: TGTGCCAGCAGCCGAGGAATCGGGACAGGAGAAGGCGAGCAGTACTTC. It specifies CASSRGIGTGEGEQYF.

The CDR3 DNA reads as TGTGCCAGCGGAGCAGGGTCAAAATACGAGCAGTACTTC. Translation gives CASGAGSKYEQYF. This sequence joins TRBV28 and TRBJ2-7, with D possibly TRBD1 on 5 matching bases. Germline lookup yields CDR1 MDHEN and CDR2 SYDVKM. Trimming removed 8 bases at V and 4 bases at J, with 15 bases between. The CDR3 is made up of 13 amino acids.

The chain joins TRBV11-2 to TRBJ2-6, with D possibly matching TRBD2 (6 bases). V lost 5 bases, J lost 1 base, and 15 bases lay in between. The CDR3 contains 17 residues. The germline CDR1 and CDR2 sequences are SGHAT and FQNNGV. The CDR3, as DNA: TGTGCCAGCAGCCCGCAGGGAGGCAGATCTGGGGCCAACGTCCTGACTTTC. This gives the protein CASSPQGGRSGANVLTF.